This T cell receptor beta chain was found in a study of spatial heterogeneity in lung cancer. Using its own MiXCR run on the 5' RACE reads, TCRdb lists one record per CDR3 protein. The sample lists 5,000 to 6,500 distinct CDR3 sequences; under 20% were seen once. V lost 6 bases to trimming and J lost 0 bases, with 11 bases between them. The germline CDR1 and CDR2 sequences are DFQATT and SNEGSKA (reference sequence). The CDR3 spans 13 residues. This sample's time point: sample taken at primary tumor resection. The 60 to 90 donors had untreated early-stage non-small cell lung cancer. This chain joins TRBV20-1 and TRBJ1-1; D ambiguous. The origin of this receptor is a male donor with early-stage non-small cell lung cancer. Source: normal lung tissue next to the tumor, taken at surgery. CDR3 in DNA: TGCAGTGCGTTCGGGCCCTTGAACACTGAAGCTTTCTTT. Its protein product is CSAFGPLNTEAFF.